The clone carrying this T cell receptor (beta chain) was observed at least ten times. The target antigen is unknown. TCRdb itself ran the RT-PCR reads through MiXCR, one entry per CDR3 protein. The sample holds more than 400,000 distinct CDR3 sequences, less than 7.5% seen once. Trimming at V came to 3 bases and at J to 5 bases, leaving 7 bases not matched to a gene. CDR1 is SGHRS, CDR2 YFSETQ, per germline. The CDR3 consists of 15 residues. This sample is part of a study of response to subunit inactivated influenza vaccine. Study observations and caveats: Every seasonal influenza vaccination brings in few new T cells, the authors suggested.

V usage is TRBV5-1 and J usage is TRBJ2-1; 8 bases line up with TRBD2. Sequences were derived from PBMCs from blood, sampled roughly 24 months after vaccination. This TCR was sampled from a man aged 45 to 70 who received an inactivated influenza vaccine. CDR3 coding DNA: TGCGCCAGCAGCTCTAAGCGGGAGCTTAACAATGAGCAGTTCTTC. Translation: CASSSKRELNNEQFF.